Listed here is a single T cell receptor (beta chain). Its cognate antigen is unknown. The sample comes from a study of T cell responses to AZD1222 COVID-19 vaccine. Study findings and constraints: Spike as a whole was targeted by vaccine-associated CD4 TCRs, dominant at 160-218 and 743-854. Spike-specific TCR breadth and depth went up after people got two AZD1222 doses. In the spike-specific TCR repertoire, nearly half reportedly target unmutated variant regions.

V was clipped by 4 bases and J by 4 bases, with 9 bases between them. This CDR3 has 13 amino acids. Germline V gene lookup returns CDR1 SGHNT and CDR2 YYREEE (reference sequence). Generated by immunoSEQ multiplex PCR, the TCRdb table keeps only in-frame clones and is missing some. The sample carries 90,000 to 100,000 clones, around 84% recorded once. Second doses at about 4 or about 12 weeks were pooled. The chain joins TRBV5-4 to TRBJ1-5, with a tentative D call TRBD1 (5 bases). The sequence came from an adult who received the AZD1222 COVID-19 vaccine. Sequenced here: peripheral blood, sampled 28 days after the second AZD1222 dose. CDR3 protein: CASSLDSNQPQHF. CDR3 DNA: TGTGCCAGCAGCCTTGACAGTAATCAGCCCCAGCATTTT.